This TCR delta chain was identified during a study of γδ T cells in repeated Plasmodium falciparum infection (dated by TCRdb to about 2021). Broadly, across the study: The natural-infection arm enrolled Malian children exposed to intense seasonal malaria transmission and compared the Malian children with Australian children matched for age and gender. In the study, the shaping of the human gammadelta T cell repertoire by repeated Plasmodium falciparum infection was examined using natural infection in Mali and controlled human malaria infection. Samples were collected from controlled-infection subjects at baseline, immediately before selected infections, and 21 days after each infection. Malian gammadelta TCR repertoires were analysed cross-sectionally during no-transmission periods and were analysed longitudinally across acute febrile malaria episodes. Several malaria-naive U.S. adults underwent four controlled human malaria infections by bites from P. falciparum NF54-infected Anopheles stephensi mosquitoes over approximately 590 days.

The germline V end is reduced by 4 bases and the J end by 0 bases; junction bases left unmatched: 31. The germline V gene supplies CDR1 TSWWSYY and CDR2 QGS. Taken from cysteine to phenylalanine, the CDR3 has 25 residues. Of all the DNA, just the CDR3 is kept, 75 bases in frame from base 1. Summary of the overall study and its limitations: Compared with the repertoires of Australian children, the Vdelta2-negative gammadelta TCR repertoires of Malian children appeared more clonally expanded, less diverse and less shared. In Vdelta2-negative gammadelta TCR repertoires, which were largely Vdelta1+, repeated controlled infections appeared to drive waves of new clonotype selection. Across time and infection, the Vgamma9/Vdelta2+ TCR repertoires showed a highly stable polyclonal makeup, with many TCRgamma sequences overlapping between individuals. Analysis of inter-individual variability in gammadelta T cell responses was limited by the small size of the controlled-infection cohort. Generalizability was limited because the Malian cohort came from a small rural village made up predominantly of one ethnic group.

Libraries were made using multiplex PCR. For sequencing, an Illumina MiSeq was employed. From each sorted gammadelta T cell sample, both TCR gamma (TRG) and TCR delta (TRD) chains were sequenced. Concerning the study's data processing: The repertoire analyses used clonotype tree plots, the accumulated frequency of the top 20 clonotypes, and diversity index (DI) and D75 metrics. Clonotypes were called again by TCRdb from the public reads via CATT, and duplicate nucleotide sequences were then merged into one entry. TCRdb assigned the V and J calls; the authors' analysis was not used. Across this sample there are 80,000 to 95,000 delta-chain clones, with roughly 1.4% seen only once. The ten largest make up over 8% of the sample. For bulk TCR repertoire analysis, Vgamma9/Vdelta2+ and Vdelta2-negative gammadelta T cell populations were flow-sorted out of peripheral blood mononuclear cells. A few counts support this clone. Its antigen remains undetermined. The protein held in TCRdb is that of a much larger clone and does not match this DNA's translation at residue 10, likely because of a read error; the protein shown is translated from the DNA.

In this chain, TRDV1 is recombined with TRDJ1, and 11 junctional nucleotides match TRDD3. Germline matching of the DNA provided the J gene here, since TCRdb leaves it blank. This sequence originates from a pool of human donors (malaria-infected and uninfected, not separated). Sequencing input: gamma-delta T cells from blood. At the DNA level, the sequence is TGTGCTCTTGGGGCCGGCCCTACTTACTCCTCATGGGGGATACGCCTGAGATCGTACACCGATAAACTCATCTTT. Its protein reads: CALGAGPTYSSWGIRLRSYTDKLIF.